These T cell receptor beta chains were read from a single sample in a study of blood T cell repertoires in COVID-19. The protocol was immunoSEQ multiplex PCR, while the TCRdb copy is restricted to in-frame clones and leaves out a portion. The table includes 290,000 or so clones, about 93% detected once. Sequencing input: PBMCs or T cells enriched from blood (not recorded which). These receptors all stem from a woman aged 25 to 45 who had recovered from COVID-19. Each CDR3 is given with its conserved first and last residue. The order of the fields is J gene, clone size, CDR3 length, D gene, V gene, CDR3 protein, CDR3 DNA. The D gene is left open where the match is weak. The size of a clone is reported for some rows only, either as once, few or many, or as a class for expanded clones.

J gene: TRBJ2-7
clone size: NA
CDR3 length: 16
D gene: NA
V gene: TRBV4-1
CDR3 protein: CASSQDAGAGKQRQYF
CDR3 DNA: TGCGCCAGCAGCCAAGATGCAGGGGCCGGGAAACAGCGGCAGTACTTC

J gene: TRBJ2-5
clone size: NA
CDR3 length: 16
D gene: TRBD2
V gene: TRBV4-3
CDR3 protein: CASSQEPAGDQETQYF
CDR3 DNA: TGCGCCAGCAGCCAAGAACCAGCGGGAGACCAAGAGACCCAGTACTTC

J gene: TRBJ2-5
clone size: NA
CDR3 length: 14
D gene: TRBD2
V gene: TRBV7-2
CDR3 protein: CASSPRLAEETQYF
CDR3 DNA: TGTGCCAGCAGCCCCCGGCTAGCGGAAGAGACCCAGTACTTC

J gene: TRBJ2-2
clone size: NA
CDR3 length: 14
D gene: NA
V gene: TRBV5-1
CDR3 protein: CASRLQDNTGELFF
CDR3 DNA: TGCGCCAGCAGGTTACAGGACAACACCGGGGAGCTGTTTTTT

J gene: TRBJ2-1
clone size: NA
CDR3 length: 16
D gene: NA
V gene: TRBV5-5
CDR3 protein: CASSLDGAGPDREQFF
CDR3 DNA: TGTGCCAGCAGCTTGGACGGAGCGGGACCCGACAGGGAGCAGTTCTTC

J gene: TRBJ2-4
clone size: few
CDR3 length: 13
D gene: NA
V gene: TRBV16
CDR3 protein: CASSQSGGNIQYF
CDR3 DNA: TGTGCCAGCAGCCAATCGGGAGGAAACATTCAGTACTTC

J gene: TRBJ2-1
clone size: NA
CDR3 length: 17
D gene: NA
V gene: TRBV7-8
CDR3 protein: CASSFRDTQSSYNEQFF
CDR3 DNA: TGTGCCAGCAGCTTTCGGGACACCCAGAGCTCCTACAATGAGCAGTTCTTC

J gene: TRBJ2-1
clone size: NA
CDR3 length: 15
D gene: NA
V gene: TRBV11-2
CDR3 protein: CASSFQRTVYNEQFF
CDR3 DNA: TGTGCCAGCAGCTTTCAGCGGACCGTCTACAATGAGCAGTTCTTC

J gene: TRBJ1-2
clone size: once
CDR3 length: 13
D gene: TRBD1
V gene: TRBV28
CDR3 protein: CASSRTTGVGYTF
CDR3 DNA: TGTGCCAGCAGCCGGACCACAGGGGTTGGCTACACCTTC

J gene: TRBJ1-1
clone size: NA
CDR3 length: 14
D gene: NA
V gene: TRBV3-1/TRBV3-2
CDR3 protein: CASSPGLSVAEAFF
CDR3 DNA: TGTGCCAGCAGCCCGGGACTATCGGTGGCTGAAGCTTTCTTT

J gene: TRBJ1-3
clone size: NA
CDR3 length: 14
D gene: NA
V gene: TRBV9
CDR3 protein: CASSVTSSGNTIYF
CDR3 DNA: TGTGCCAGCAGCGTAACGAGCTCTGGAAACACCATATATTTT

J gene: TRBJ2-2
clone size: NA
CDR3 length: 14
D gene: NA
V gene: TRBV18
CDR3 protein: CASSTSGTGGELFF
CDR3 DNA: TGTGCCAGCTCAACAAGCGGAACCGGAGGGGAGCTGTTTTTT

J gene: TRBJ2-1
clone size: NA
CDR3 length: 13
D gene: NA
V gene: TRBV6-6
CDR3 protein: CASSYGLINEQFF
CDR3 DNA: TGTGCCAGCAGTTATGGACTAATCAATGAGCAGTTCTTC